This TCR beta chain was recorded in a study of a mutant IDH1 vaccine in newly diagnosed glioma. Across the whole study: Treated patients, averaging approximately 40 years, were around 62% male and about 40% female. Patients' prior therapy spanned radiotherapy, temozolomide, or both; most underwent both.

Study-wide results and limits: Immune responses arising from the vaccine appeared in approximately 93% of patients. Shifts in the top peripheral T cell clonotypes seemed unrelated to pseudoprogression.

The time point here: week 47, end of study. Every single dose of the vaccine, 300 ug of mutant IDH1 20-mer peptide, came with topical imiquimod. The method was immunoSEQ multiplex PCR; TCRdb's version includes in-frame clones alone and lacks a portion of them. This sample has about 85,000 clones; around nine tenths occur once, and the top ten carry 0.77%. The junction had 13 bases not matched to a gene; V was cut back by 4 bases and J by 5 bases. This CDR3 spans 18 amino acids. Germline assignment: CDR1 SEHNR and CDR2 FQNEAQ (reference sequence). About this clone itself: The target antigen is unknown.

Specimen: PBMCs, collected from a glioma patient whose treatment included an IDH1 peptide vaccine. This chain uses TRBV7-9 with TRBJ2-7; TRBD2 agrees at 14 bases. The source is a woman aged 45 to 65 with glioma. CDR3 nucleotides: TGTGCCAGCAGCTCGCCACGACTAGCGGGAGGGCCTGCCCACGAGCAGTACTTC. Protein product: CASSSPRLAGGPAHEQYF.